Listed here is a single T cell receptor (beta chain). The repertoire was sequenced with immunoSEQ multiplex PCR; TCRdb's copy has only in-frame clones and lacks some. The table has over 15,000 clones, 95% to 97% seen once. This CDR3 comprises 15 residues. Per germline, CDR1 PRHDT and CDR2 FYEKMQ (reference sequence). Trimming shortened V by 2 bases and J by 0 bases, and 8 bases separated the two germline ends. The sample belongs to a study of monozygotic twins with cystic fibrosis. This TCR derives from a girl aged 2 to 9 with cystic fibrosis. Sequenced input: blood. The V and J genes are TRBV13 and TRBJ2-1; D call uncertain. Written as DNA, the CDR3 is TGTGCCAGCAGCTTATCGGGCAGCTCCTACAATGAGCAGTTCTTC. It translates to CASSLSGSSYNEQFF.